These 22 T cell receptor beta chains came from one sample sequenced in a study of blood T cell repertoires in COVID-19 (dated by TCRdb to the early 2020s). Preparation of the library involved the immunoSEQ multiplex PCR assay. Here the immuneACCESS table is served through TCRdb, limited to in-frame sequences with V and J called. Missing clones are a known gap in these copies; in checked studies unresolved V genes cover under half, and the rest lacks a known reason. The sample records roughly 230,000 clones, approximately 85% of which are singletons. Of the sample, over 0.95% is held by the ten largest clones. Source material: peripheral blood. The receptors shown here come from a man aged 35-49 years with acute or convalescent COVID-19.

This chain connects TRBV6-5 to TRBJ2-7, with 8 bases matching TRBD1. This CDR3 contains 14 residues. In germline, CDR1 is MNHEY, CDR2 SVGAGI. V gave up 6 bases and J gave up 4 bases; unmatched junction bases: 8. The CDR3, as DNA: TGTGCCAGCAGCTCTGAGACAGGGGTTTACGAGCAGTACTTC. Translation gives CASSSETGVYEQYF.

The chain carries TRBV28 and TRBJ1-2, with D possibly TRBD1 on 5 matching bases. Per the germline V gene, CDR1 is MDHEN and CDR2 is SYDVKM. V dropped 6 bases and J dropped 4 bases, with 9 bases sitting between them. This CDR3 region has 12 residues. The CDR3 DNA reads as TGTGCCAGCAGCAGGGCCCGCTATGGCTACACCTTC. It codes for CASSRARYGYTF.

The chain carries TRBV12-3 or TRBV12-4 and TRBJ1-5; no firm D call. The CDR3 runs to 13 residues. Trimming removed 7 bases from V and 7 bases from J, with 14 bases in between. CDR3 residues: CASTPGAGQPQHF. As DNA, the CDR3 is TGTGCCAGCACCCCGGGAGCCGGGCAGCCCCAGCATTTT.

The chain combines TRBV3-1 (or the pseudogene TRBV3-2) with TRBJ1-4; 10 bases agree with TRBD1. CDR1 is LGHDT and CDR2 is YNNKEL in the germline V gene (reference sequence). The CDR3 sequence is 17 residues long. V gave up 4 bases and J gave up 4 bases; unmatched junction bases: 9. The CDR3 sequence is CASSLTGGSGRNEKLFF. CDR3 sequence (DNA): TGTGCCAGCAGCCTGACAGGGGGCTCGGGGCGTAATGAAAAACTGTTTTTT.

The V and J genes are TRBV5-8 and TRBJ2-1; D is unclear. Trimming shortened V by 4 bases and J by 11 bases, and 10 bases separated the two germline ends. There are 11 residues in the CDR3. Germline CDR1 reads SGHTS; CDR2 reads YDEGEE. DNA of the CDR3: TGTGCCAGCAGCACGCTCTGGCAGCAGTTCTTC. Residues: CASSTLWQQFF.

The J gene is TRBJ1-4, the V gene TRBV3-1 (or the pseudogene TRBV3-2), with TRBD1 matching over 7 bases. Germline values: CDR1 LGHDT, CDR2 YNNKEL (reference sequence). This CDR3 has 14 residues. The V gene end was trimmed by 5 bases and the J gene end by 5 bases; junction bases not matched to a gene: 5. This chain's CDR3 is CASSDRVVNEKLFF. Here the CDR3 DNA reads TGTGCCAGCAGCGACAGGGTGGTGAATGAAAAACTGTTTTTT.

The CDR3: CASSYSGGAAQYF. For the CDR3, the DNA is TGTGCCAGCAGTTATAGCGGGGGGGCGGCCCAGTACTTC. The chain is built from TRBV12-3 or TRBV12-4 and TRBJ2-5; 11 nucleotides line up with TRBD2. CDR3 length equals 13 residues. Germline trimming cut 4 bases from V and 9 bases from J; bases unmatched to any gene: 4.

The chain links TRBV5-4 to TRBJ2-1; D perhaps matches TRBD2 (5 bases). The CDR3 loop spans 15 amino acids. The V end lost 2 bases, the J end lost 16 bases, and 25 bases lay between the germline ends. Germline V gene sequence: CDR1 SGHNT, CDR2 YYREEE (reference sequence). For the CDR3, the DNA is TGTGCCAGCAGCTTTAGGTCCACCCAAAGCGCGAGGGAATTCTTC. This sequence encodes CASSFRSTQSAREFF. The variable domain in full, completed from reference TRBV5-4 and TRBJ2-1, reads ETGVTQSPTHLIKTRGQQVTLRCSSQSGHNTVSWYQQALGQGPQFIFQYYREEENGRGNFPPRFSGLQFPNYSSELNVNALELDDSALYLCASSFRSTQSAREFFGPGTRLTVL.

The chain is built from TRBV18 and TRBJ2-1; a weak D match, TRBD1 (6 bases). The V end lost 6 bases, the J end lost 0 bases, and 12 bases lay between the germline ends. Germline assignment: CDR1 KGHSH and CDR2 LQKENI. The CDR3 is 15 amino acids. As DNA, the CDR3 is TGTGCCAGCTCCCGGACAGATCCCTCCTACAATGAGCAGTTCTTC. Protein: CASSRTDPSYNEQFF. Using reference TRBV18 and TRBJ2-1 for the parts outside the CDR3, the full variable domain is NAGVMQNPRHLVRRRGQEARLRCSPMKGHSHVYWYRQLPEEGLKFMVYLQKENIIDESGMPKERFSAEFPKEGPSILRIQQVVRGDSAAYFCASSRTDPSYNEQFFGPGTRLTVL.

This clone has a single count. The chain links TRBV5-1 to TRBJ1-2, with a weak D call TRBD1 (6 bases). In germline, CDR1 is SGHRS, CDR2 YFSETQ. The CDR3 sequence is 14 residues long. Trimming removed 1 base at V and 4 bases at J, with 11 bases between. CDR3 residues: CASSLMTGSYGYTF. In nucleotides, the CDR3 is TGCGCCAGCAGCTTGATGACAGGATCCTATGGCTACACCTTC.

The chain employs TRBV21-1 and TRBJ2-3; no check of the table's D call, TRBD1, against the DNA was made. TRBV21-1 is deemed a pseudogene. The CDR3 spans 13 residues. CDR3: CASSKCSVSGRVF. CDR3 sequence (DNA): TGTGCCAGCAGCAAATGCTCTGTATCGGGCAGGGTATTT.

The sample holds a few counts of this clone. The chain recombines TRBV6-5 with TRBJ1-6, with TRBD1 identical over 9 bases. CDR1 and CDR2 (germline): MNHEY, SVGAGI. The CDR3 runs to 14 residues. J gave up 9 bases and V 6 bases, and 6 bases lay outside the gene matches. CDR3 nucleotide sequence: TGTGCCAGCAGATGGACAGGGGAACGTTCACCCCTCCACTTT. It specifies CASRWTGERSPLHF.

This sequence joins TRBV30 and TRBJ2-7; maybe TRBD1 (6 bases). The V end was cut by 2 bases, the J end by 7 bases, with 24 bases between. The CDR3 sequence is 16 residues long. The germline gives CDR1 GTSNPN, CDR2 SVGIG (reference sequence). This chain's CDR3 is CAWSLQIGRGSVEQYF. The CDR3 bases are TGTGCCTGGAGTCTACAGATCGGCAGGGGATCTGTAGAGCAGTACTTC.

The CDR3 DNA follows: TGTGCCAGCAGTGAGGTCAGGCCTGGAAACACCATATATTTT. Protein: CASSEVRPGNTIYF. The chain uses TRBV6-1 and TRBJ1-3; D is unresolved. Trimming removed 3 bases from V and 2 bases from J, with 8 bases in between. Germline values: CDR1 MNHNS, CDR2 SASEGT. CDR3 length: 14 residues.

The CDR3 spells CAISGGRGYGYTF. The CDR3 nucleotides are TGTGCCATCAGTGGAGGCAGGGGCTATGGCTACACCTTC. This chain joins TRBV10-3 and TRBJ1-2; D is perhaps TRBD1 (6 bases). V lost 4 bases and J lost 4, with 10 bases in between. The germline CDR1 and CDR2 sequences are ENHRY and SYGVKD. The CDR3 length is 13 residues.

The V call is TRBV7-8, the J call TRBJ1-2; 8 bases align to TRBD1. Trimming removed 5 bases from V and 8 bases from J; junction bases left unmatched: 7. The germline V gene encodes CDR1 SGHVS and CDR2 FQNEAQ. The CDR3 is 13 amino acids. This CDR3 is CASSQGQGGGYTF. CDR3 DNA sequence: TGTGCCAGCAGCCAAGGACAGGGCGGCGGCTACACCTTC.

The chain combines TRBV24-1 with TRBJ1-5; the match to TRBD1 covers 9 bases. V dropped 4 bases and J dropped 9; count of bases not matched to a gene: 6. Per germline, CDR1 KGHDR and CDR2 SFDVKD. The CDR3 covers 14 residues. The CDR3 sequence is CATSEGTGLRPQHF. CDR3 nucleotides: TGTGCCACCAGTGAAGGGACAGGGTTACGGCCCCAGCATTTT.

V usage is TRBV29-1 and J usage is TRBJ2-2; 7 bases match TRBD2. This CDR3 is built from 13 residues. Germline V gene data show CDR1 as SQVTM and CDR2 as ANQGSEA. With 7 bases clipped from V and 0 bases from J, the junction kept 2 bases outside the gene matches. The CDR3 spells CSGTRTNTGELFF. Here the CDR3 DNA reads TGCAGCGGGACTAGAACGAACACCGGGGAGCTGTTTTTT.

V usage is TRBV7-3 and J usage is TRBJ2-3; 8 positions match TRBD2. This CDR3 contains 15 residues. V lost 5 bases, J lost 1 base, and 5 bases stayed unmatched. CDR1 SGHTA and CDR2 FQGTGA come from the germline V gene. The CDR3 protein is CASSVTGLGTDTQYF. The CDR3 nucleotides read TGTGCCAGCAGCGTCACGGGACTAGGCACAGATACGCAGTATTTT.

V usage is TRBV5-1 and J usage is TRBJ2-3, with 11 positions matching TRBD2. CDR1 and CDR2 from the germline V gene are SGHRS and YFSETQ. The CDR3 contains 19 residues. V was pared by 1 base and J by 0 bases, with 10 bases of the junction left unmatched. For the CDR3, the DNA is TGCGCCAGCAGCTTGAGGCCTAGCGGGGGGCTAACGAGCACAGATACGCAGTATTTT. It specifies CASSLRPSGGLTSTDTQYF.

V and J are TRBV4-3 and TRBJ1-5; D is unresolved. CDR3 length equals 15 residues. Trimming stripped 0 bases from V and 2 bases from J, with 8 bases between. Germline V gene lookup returns CDR1 LGHNA and CDR2 YSLEER. CDR3 nucleotide sequence: TGCGCCAGCAGCCAAGATATTACAGGCAATCAGCCCCAGCATTTT. The encoded protein is CASSQDITGNQPQHF.

This chain connects TRBV19 to TRBJ2-2; TRBD1 is a possible D gene (5 bases). The CDR3 runs to 16 residues. Trimming took off 7 bases at V and 7 bases at J, with 22 bases between the two ends. Germline V gene data show CDR1 as LNHDA and CDR2 as SQIVND (reference sequence). In DNA, the CDR3 is TGTGCCAGTACCAATATAGTAAGGACCGACAGCGGGGAGCTGTTTTTT. Protein: CASTNIVRTDSGELFF.